This TCR beta chain derives from a study of cytomegalovirus exposure and HLA in healthy donors. Study background: Some 85 million unique TCRs from HLA-typed donors were held in an early data release.

As for this clone: Antigen unknown.

General observations from the study: There were around 160 TCR beta chains listed as cytomegalovirus-associated. Donors belonging to an Asian-associated ancestry cluster reportedly showed fewer N-insertions in productive TCRs than the roughly 680-donor mean, according to what a later analysis found.

PCR was performed using 60 Vbeta and 13 Jbeta primers. Methods used by the authors: In a later analysis, of 80 million or so unique beta chains, around 9.9 million appeared in at least two donors. Measured with immunoSEQ multiplex PCR; TCRdb has only the in-frame clones, and not every one. V, J and clone size reflect that table, while D and trimming were determined from the DNA. Altogether about 87,000 clones are present, 79% being singletons, with the ten largest covering over 3%. The V gene lost 4 bases and the J gene lost 0 bases, with 8 bases spanning the gap. The CDR3 consists of 15 residues. Germline CDR1 and CDR2: SGDLS and YYNGEE.

V gene TRBV9 combines with J gene TRBJ2-6; D gene ambiguous. This TCR was recovered from a middle-aged woman in good health and CMV-seronegative. Input material: PBMCs. CDR3 residues: CASSPAVSGANVLTF. The CDR3 bases are TGTGCCAGCAGCCCGGCGGTCTCTGGGGCCAACGTCCTGACTTTC.